The entry that follows covers one T cell receptor (beta chain) sequence. Antigen specificity is unknown. The CDR3 has 17 amino acids. Germline V lookup: CDR1 LNHDA, CDR2 SQIVND (reference sequence). The junction had 13 bases not matched to a gene; V was cut back by 4 bases and J by 5 bases. The data originate from a study of T cell repertoires in cytomegalovirus infection. Study details: Both a matching HLA type and CMV infection were indicated by public TCR beta signatures.

Each CDR3 protein is one row after TCRdb ran MiXCR on the reads. The repertoire holds 250,000 to 400,000 distinct CDR3 sequences, with around 25% as singletons. The sample in question was cultured PBMCs, obtained from culture after CMV antigen stimulation. This TCR derives from a human donor in good health (CMV status not recorded). Some clones in this sample may be carry-over from other donors' samples. The V and J genes are TRBV19 and TRBJ2-5; TRBD1 matches at 10 bases. The CDR3 nucleotides read TGTGCCAGTAGTAGCGGACAGGGGGTCCATCTGGGGGAGACCCAGTACTTC. Translation: CASSSGQGVHLGETQYF.